Below, 26 T cell receptor beta chains from the same sample are listed, as sequenced in a study of type 1 and type 2 diabetes patients. Amplification started from genomic DNA. Multiplex PCR with 30 forward and 13 reverse primers amplified the TCR beta CDR3. One entry per CDR3 protein results from TCRdb running MiXCR on the multiplex PCR reads. This table holds about 290,000 distinct CDR3 sequences, over 45% found once. Sequencing was done on a sample of peripheral blood mononuclear cells (PBMCs). These receptors originate from a young man with type 2 diabetes.

This chain connects TRBV19 to TRBJ1-4; 7 bases line up with TRBD1. The CDR3 sequence is 15 residues long. Germline values: CDR1 LNHDA, CDR2 SQIVND (reference sequence). The trim removed 3 bases at V and 5 bases at J, leaving 6 bases unmatched. CDR3 coding DNA: TGTGCCAGTAGTATCCCGGGACAGCTGAATGAAAAACTGTTTTTT. The encoded protein is CASSIPGQLNEKLFF.

The chain combines TRBV12-3 or TRBV12-4 with TRBJ1-5, with 8 bases aligning to TRBD1. Trimming cost V 4 bases and J 6 bases; bases outside gene matches: 14. The CDR3 loop spans 17 amino acids. The CDR3 DNA is TGTGCCAGCAGTTCACACGCCGGGACAGGTGTCCTTCAGCCCCAGCATTTT. It is translated as CASSSHAGTGVLQPQHF.

The CDR3 sequence is CATRRDGLNEKLFF. The CDR3 nucleotides are TGTGCCACCCGCCGGGACGGTCTCAATGAAAAACTGTTTTTT. The genes are TRBV7-2 and TRBJ1-4, with a tentative D call TRBD1 (5 bases). The germline gives CDR1 SGHTA, CDR2 FQGNSA. The CDR3 contains 14 residues. Between the trimmed V and J ends, which lost 10 bases and 5 bases, there was a span of 17 bases.

This clonotype was recorded a few times. The rearrangement uses TRBV14 and TRBJ1-2; D not resolved. Deletions cut 5 bases from V and 5 bases from J, with 12 bases between. The CDR3 has 13 amino acids. Germline V gene data show CDR1 as SGHDN and CDR2 as FVKESK. DNA of the CDR3: TGTGCCAGCAGCTCTCTATCGAAATATGGCTACACCTTC. Its protein product is CASSSLSKYGYTF.

This clonotype turned up a few times. This chain uses TRBV19 with TRBJ1-1; 7 bases line up with TRBD1. Germline lookup yields CDR1 LNHDA and CDR2 SQIVND (reference sequence). This CDR3 comprises 15 residues. Trimming at V came to 2 bases and at J to 3 bases, leaving 6 bases not matched to a gene. CDR3 residues: CASSIQGVEDTEAFF. CDR3 nucleotide sequence: TGTGCCAGTAGTATACAGGGGGTTGAAGACACTGAAGCTTTCTTT.

This clonotype has a handful of counts. The junction departs from germline at one end; a sequencing error may be responsible. The chain joins TRBV6-5 to TRBJ1-5; a possible D gene is TRBD1 (6 bases). Looked up from germline, CDR1 is MNHEY and CDR2 is SVGAGI. The CDR3 spans 13 residues. The CDR3 reads CASSATGNQPQHF. In nucleotides, the CDR3 is TGTGCCAGCAGCGCGACAGGCAACCAGCCCCAGCATTTT.

The chain joins TRBV4-3 to TRBJ2-7, with TRBD1 matching over 8 bases. The germline V gene has CDR1 LGHNA and CDR2 YSLEER. The CDR3 is 17 amino acids. Trimming at V came to 0 bases and at J to 3 bases, leaving 10 bases not matched to a gene. For the CDR3, the DNA is TGCGCCAGCAGCCAAGATTTACCGGGACAGGTGCTCTACGAGCAGTACTTC. Protein sequence: CASSQDLPGQVLYEQYF.

The sample holds many counts of this clonotype. The chain employs TRBV10-2 and TRBJ2-3; D uncertain. The CDR3 has 14 residues. V shed 3 bases and J shed 5 bases, with 12 bases lying between them. The V gene's germline CDR1 is WSHSY and CDR2 SAAADI. The CDR3 sequence is CASSEVWAGDTQYF. The CDR3 DNA reads as TGCGCCAGCAGTGAAGTATGGGCAGGAGATACGCAGTATTTT.

V is TRBV20-1 and J is TRBJ2-7, with TRBD2 as a possible D gene (6 bases). The germline V and J ends were trimmed by 4 bases and 6 bases, with 19 bases remaining between them. CDR1 is DFQATT, CDR2 SNEGSKA, per germline (reference sequence). The CDR3 runs to 14 residues. CDR3 loop: CSATPGLEAREQYF. CDR3 DNA sequence: TGCAGTGCTACTCCGGGACTTGAGGCTCGCGAGCAGTACTTC.

This chain connects TRBV6-5 to TRBJ1-2; D remains unclear. The V end was cut by 11 bases, the J end by 2 bases, with 18 bases between. Germline V CDR1 and CDR2: MNHEY, SVGAGI. This CDR3 has 14 amino acids. CDR3 sequence: CACTKGGLNYGYTF. The CDR3 DNA sequence: TGTGCCTGCACCAAGGGAGGGCTAAACTATGGCTACACCTTC.

The V and J genes are TRBV5-1 and TRBJ2-3, with D perhaps being TRBD1 or TRBD2 (5 bases each). The CDR3 spans 16 residues. The V and J ends lost 3 bases and 0 bases respectively, with 14 bases between them. Germline lookup yields CDR1 SGHRS and CDR2 YFSETQ. CDR3 sequence reads: CASSSRWGRSTDTQYF. The CDR3 region has the DNA TGCGCCAGCAGCTCCCGCTGGGGGAGAAGCACAGATACGCAGTATTTT.

This clonotype has a handful of counts. The J gene is TRBJ1-1, the V gene TRBV6-1, with D unclear. The V gene lost 3 bases and the J gene lost 4 bases, with 3 bases spanning the gap. The CDR3 covers 11 residues. Germline values: CDR1 MNHNS, CDR2 SASEGT. In nucleotides, the CDR3 is TGTGCCAGCAGTGAGGCCACTGAAGCTTTCTTT. Translating it yields CASSEATEAFF.

V usage is TRBV7-3 and J usage is TRBJ2-5; 11 bases match TRBD2. The V segment lost 6 bases and the J segment 5 bases; nucleotides outside the gene matches: 14. The CDR3 is 17 residues long. Germline V gene sequence: CDR1 SGHTA, CDR2 FQGTGA. The CDR3 is CASSPGIAGGPGETQYF. CDR3 bases: TGTGCCAGCAGTCCTGGGATAGCGGGAGGGCCAGGGGAGACCCAGTACTTC.

The rearrangement joins TRBV27 to TRBJ2-7; D is undetermined. Germline lookup yields CDR1 MNHEY and CDR2 SMNVEV (reference sequence). V was cut by 2 bases and J by 1 base, with 12 bases left in between. This CDR3 spans 15 amino acids. In nucleotides, the CDR3 is TGTGCCAGCAGTTTAGCCCAGAGTACGTCCTACGAGCAGTACTTC. Translating it yields CASSLAQSTSYEQYF.

This clonotype has more than one count but fewer than ten. The chain links TRBV19 to TRBJ1-2; D call uncertain. Germline V lookup: CDR1 LNHDA, CDR2 SQIVND (reference sequence). This CDR3 comprises 12 residues. V was clipped by 7 bases and J by 8 bases, with 14 bases between them. DNA for the CDR3: TGTGCCAGTACGAAGAGGGAGGGAGGCTACACCTTC. Protein product: CASTKREGGYTF.

The CDR3 spells CASSFEGGPRDTQYF. The CDR3 bases are TGTGCCAGCAGTTTCGAGGGAGGTCCCCGCGATACGCAGTATTTT. This rearrangement joins TRBV12-3 or TRBV12-4 to TRBJ2-3; weak D call: TRBD2 (6 bases). Trimming pared 3 bases from V and 6 bases from J, leaving 16 bases between. This CDR3 has 15 amino acids.

The chain joins TRBV7-2 to TRBJ2-5; D gene ambiguous. Germline lookup yields CDR1 SGHTA and CDR2 FQGNSA. The CDR3 has 15 amino acids. V was trimmed by 1 base and J by 5 bases, leaving 14 bases between them. The CDR3 bases are TGTGCCAGCAGCTTAGGGGCCAGTAGCTGGGAGACCCAGTACTTC. Translation gives CASSLGASSWETQYF.

In this sample, this clonotype turned up a few times. The chain has TRBV12-3 or TRBV12-4 and TRBJ2-7; 15 bases are shared with TRBD2. The length of the CDR3 is 19 residues. V lost 0 bases and J lost 4; bases outside the gene matches: 10. CDR3 DNA sequence: TGTGCCAGCAGTTTAGCCGGACTAGCGGGAGGGCCGAGTGCTTACGAGCAGTACTTC. Translated, it gives CASSLAGLAGGPSAYEQYF.

V and J are TRBV19 and TRBJ1-5; 9 nucleotides line up with TRBD1. The CDR3 sequence is 15 residues long. Germline-derived CDR1 and CDR2 are LNHDA and SQIVND (reference sequence). The trim removed 5 bases at V and 5 bases at J, leaving 7 bases unmatched. The CDR3 protein is CASSSTGTGHQPQHF. Written as DNA, the CDR3 is TGTGCCAGTAGTTCAACCGGGACAGGGCATCAGCCCCAGCATTTT.

The chain carries TRBV28 and TRBJ1-2; no clear D gene. Germline CDR1 and CDR2: MDHEN and SYDVKM. V was pared by 6 bases and J by 0 bases, with 8 bases between. This CDR3 region has 13 residues. Here the CDR3 DNA reads TGTGCCAGCAGAATTTGGGCTAACTATGGCTACACCTTC. This encodes CASRIWANYGYTF.

The chain combines TRBV7-3 with TRBJ1-1; D is unresolved. The CDR3 is made up of 14 amino acids. CDR1 SGHTA and CDR2 FQGTGA come from the germline V gene. Between the trimmed V and J ends, which lost 0 bases and 5 bases, there was a span of 10 bases. The CDR3 protein is CASSLTGEQTEAFF. Written as DNA, the CDR3 is TGTGCCAGCAGCTTAACAGGAGAACAAACTGAAGCTTTCTTT.

This clonotype was counted at least ten times. The chain combines TRBV25-1 with TRBJ1-4; D may be TRBD1 (5 bases). Germline-derived CDR1 and CDR2 are MGHDK and SYGVNS. This CDR3 comprises 17 residues. V lost 2 bases and J lost 5, with 18 bases in between. The DNA of the CDR3 is TGTGCCAGCAGTGAACGGTTGTCCAGCGGGGGAAATGAAAAACTGTTTTTT. It is translated as CASSERLSSGGNEKLFF.

The J gene is TRBJ1-2, the V gene TRBV7-2; 7 bases align to TRBD1. Germline V gives CDR1 SGHTA, CDR2 FQGNSA. The CDR3 contains 16 residues. Trimming took 5 bases from V and 7 from J; bases not matched to a gene: 16. DNA of the CDR3: TGTGCCAGCAGCCTCGACAGGGAGGTTTGGTTCCGTGGCTACACCTTC. Translation: CASSLDREVWFRGYTF. The full variable domain, rest sourced from reference TRBV7-2 and TRBJ1-2, is GAGVSQSPSNKVTEKGKDVELRCDPISGHTALYWYRQSLGQGLEFLIYFQGNSAPDKSGLPSDRFSAERTGGSVSTLTIQRTQQEDSAVYLCASSLDREVWFRGYTFGSGTRLTVV.

This clonotype was observed a few times. The chain recombines TRBV24-1 with TRBJ1-1; no definite D call. The CDR3 has 13 amino acids. The V gene lost 1 base and the J gene lost 5 bases, with 7 bases spanning the gap. Germline-derived CDR1 and CDR2 are KGHDR and SFDVKD. CDR3: CATSDLRGTEAFF. CDR3 in DNA: TGTGCCACCAGTGATTTACGAGGGACTGAAGCTTTCTTT.

This clonotype was found a few times. The rearrangement uses TRBV20-1 and TRBJ1-5, with D possibly matching TRBD1 (6 bases). The V and J ends lost 6 bases and 8 bases respectively, with 20 bases between them. The germline V gene has CDR1 DFQATT and CDR2 SNEGSKA (reference sequence). The CDR3 covers 14 residues. The CDR3 coding sequence is TGCAGTGCGGCGACAGGCCTAGCGAGTGAGCCCCAGCATTTT. It yields the protein CSAATGLASEPQHF.

The sample holds one count of this clonotype. The chain combines TRBV12-3 or TRBV12-4 with TRBJ1-5; D is undetermined. With 6 bases removed from V and 6 bases from J, the gap between germline ends came to 18 bases. The CDR3 spans 15 residues. The CDR3 DNA sequence: TGTGCCAGCAGCCGCGGTCTAATCGAAGGTCAGCCCCAGCATTTT. It encodes CASSRGLIEGQPQHF.